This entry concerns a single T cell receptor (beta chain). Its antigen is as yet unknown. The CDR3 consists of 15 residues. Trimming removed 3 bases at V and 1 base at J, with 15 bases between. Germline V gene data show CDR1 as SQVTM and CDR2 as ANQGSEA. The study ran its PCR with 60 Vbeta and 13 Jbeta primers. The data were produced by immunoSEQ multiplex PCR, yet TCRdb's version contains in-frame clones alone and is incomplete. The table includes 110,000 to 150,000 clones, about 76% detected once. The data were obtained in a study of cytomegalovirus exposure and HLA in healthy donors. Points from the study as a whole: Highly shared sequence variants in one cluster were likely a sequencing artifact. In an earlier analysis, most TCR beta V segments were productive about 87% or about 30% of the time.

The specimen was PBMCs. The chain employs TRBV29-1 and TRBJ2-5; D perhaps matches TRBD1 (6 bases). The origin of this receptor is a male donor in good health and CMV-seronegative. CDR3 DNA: TGCAGCGTTGAGTTCCTCCGACAGGCCCAAGAGACCCAGTACTTC. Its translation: CSVEFLRQAQETQYF.